This TCR beta chain was identified during a study of CD8 T cells in ankylosing spondylitis. Study findings and constraints: A TCR beta motif of about eight highly homologous variants seemed to mark ankylosing spondylitis blood.

TCR beta libraries were made by quantitative 5'-RACE with molecular barcodes. One entry per CDR3 protein results from TCRdb running MiXCR on the 5' RACE reads. The sample consists of some 840,000 distinct CDR3 sequences, 10% to 15% of them appearing once. This clonotype appeared many times. What it binds is unknown. The germline gives CDR1 SGHRS, CDR2 YFSETQ. The length of the CDR3 is 14 residues. The V end was cut by 0 bases, the J end by 2 bases, with 8 bases between. This chain links TRBV5-1 with TRBJ1-1, with D hard to call. The TCR comes from a male donor with ankylosing spondylitis. Sequencing was carried out using blood, either unsorted or a sorted T cell fraction (not recorded which). For the CDR3, the DNA is TGCGCCAGCAGCTTGGATGGGGTTAACACTGAAGCTTTCTTT. This codes for CASSLDGVNTEAFF.